The clone carrying this T cell receptor beta chain occurred many times. CDR1 is ENHRY, CDR2 SYGVKD, per germline. Trimming left V 3 bases short and J 4 bases short, with 7 bases between. This CDR3 region has 13 residues. Sequencing was performed with immunoSEQ multiplex PCR; in TCRdb, only in-frame clones are kept and a portion is missing. The sample includes approximately 79,000 clones, roughly nine tenths of them seen just once. This entry is derived from a study of OX40 agonist ivuxolimab in advanced cancers. The J gene is TRBJ1-5, the V gene TRBV10-3; tentative D call: TRBD1 (5 bases). The sample in question was CD4+ or CD8+ T cells sorted from blood, obtained in a trial of the OX40 agonist ivuxolimab. The TCR originated in an adult with an advanced solid tumor such as melanoma, head and neck, liver or kidney cancer. The DNA of the CDR3 is TGTGCCATCAGTGACAGGGCTAATCAGCCCCAGCATTTT. Residues: CAISDRANQPQHF.